This TCR beta chain appears in the sequencing data of a study of blood T cell repertoires in COVID-19. This CDR3 comprises 18 residues. With 2 bases removed from V and 4 bases from J, the gap between germline ends came to 24 bases. Germline CDR1 is MGHRA and CDR2 is YSYEKL. TCRdb keeps only in-frame clones here, not all; method: immunoSEQ multiplex PCR. This sample has under 80,000 clones; 65% to 85% occur once, and the top ten carry more than 4.5%. The chain links TRBV4-1 to TRBJ2-7, with D possibly being TRBD2 (6 bases). The sequenced sample consisted of peripheral blood. The source of this sequence is a woman aged 80 or over with active or convalescent COVID-19. In nucleotides, the CDR3 is TGCGCCAGCAGCCAAACCCCCGCGAGGGCTAGCGATCAGTACGAGCAGTACTTC. As protein: CASSQTPARASDQYEQYF.